Each of the 22 T cell receptor beta chains below was sequenced from the same sample in a study of blood T cell repertoires in COVID-19. TCRdb keeps only in-frame clones here, not all; method: immunoSEQ multiplex PCR. This table has 190,000 or so clones, 89% appearing once. The sequencing input was PBMCs or T cells enriched from blood (not recorded which). These receptors came from a woman under 30 who had recovered from COVID-19.

This chain connects TRBV27 to TRBJ2-7; perhaps TRBD1 as D (5 bases). V was shortened by 2 bases and J by 2 bases, with 10 bases between the two germline ends. This CDR3 region has 14 residues. CDR1 is MNHEY, CDR2 SMNVEV, per germline (reference sequence). CDR3 bases: TGTGCCAGCAGTTTAGGGGCCGGGCCCTACGAGCAGTACTTC. Its translation: CASSLGAGPYEQYF.

V usage is TRBV6-2 or TRBV6-3 and J usage is TRBJ2-1; 13 positions match TRBD2. CDR1 is MNHEY, CDR2 SVGEGT, per germline. The trim removed 0 bases at V and 0 bases at J, leaving 8 bases unmatched. The CDR3 has 20 residues. This CDR3 reads CASSYSLGLAGESSYNEQFF. DNA for the CDR3: TGTGCCAGCAGTTACTCTCTAGGACTAGCGGGGGAGAGCTCCTACAATGAGCAGTTCTTC.

J is TRBJ1-5 and V is TRBV2; D gene unclear. The V gene's germline CDR1 is SNHLY and CDR2 FYNNEI. Trimming took 5 bases from V and 11 from J, leaving 10 bases between them. This CDR3 contains 11 residues. The CDR3 region is CASSPAGTQHF. DNA for the CDR3: TGTGCCAGCAGTCCTGCAGGAACCCAGCATTTT. Full variable domain (remainder filled in from reference TRBV2 and TRBJ1-5): EPEVTQTPSHQVTQMGQEVILRCVPISNHLYFYWYRQILGQKVEFLVSFYNNEISEKSEIFDDQFSVERPDGSNFTLKIRSTKLEDSAMYFCASSPAGTQHFGDGTRLSIL.

This rearrangement joins TRBV9 to TRBJ2-6; TRBD2 agrees at 13 bases. Germline V gene data show CDR1 as SGDLS and CDR2 as YYNGEE. The J segment lost 4 bases and the V segment lost 4 bases, leaving 5 bases of the junction unmatched. CDR3 length: 17 amino acids. The CDR3 loop reads CASSKGLAGYGANVLTF. Here the CDR3 DNA reads TGTGCCAGCAGCAAGGGACTAGCGGGGTACGGGGCCAACGTCCTGACTTTC.

This sequence joins TRBV28 and TRBJ1-1; 8 bases fit TRBD1. Germline V CDR1 and CDR2: MDHEN, SYDVKM. With V trimmed by 6 bases and J by 0 bases, 6 bases remained unmatched. This CDR3 has 15 amino acids. CDR3 sequence reads: CASSNWDRMNTEAFF. The DNA for the CDR3 is TGTGCCAGCAGCAATTGGGACAGGATGAACACTGAAGCTTTCTTT.

The chain combines TRBV11-2 with TRBJ2-3; 9 bases are shared with TRBD2. Germline assignment: CDR1 SGHAT and CDR2 FQNNGV. This CDR3 has 15 residues. After removal of 4 bases from V and 0 bases from J, the junction contained 2 bases not matched to a gene. The CDR3: CASSSAGGSTDTQYF. DNA of the CDR3: TGTGCCAGCAGCTCGGCGGGGGGGAGCACAGATACGCAGTATTTT.

The genes are TRBV19 and TRBJ1-5, with 9 bases fitting TRBD1. The trim removed 4 bases at V and 0 bases at J, leaving 10 bases unmatched. This CDR3 comprises 18 residues. The germline V gene encodes CDR1 LNHDA and CDR2 SQIVND (reference sequence). CDR3 nucleotide sequence: TGTGCCAGTAGTAACCCGGGACAGGGAGCCCCTAGCAATCAGCCCCAGCATTTT. It codes for CASSNPGQGAPSNQPQHF.

This clone is a singleton in its sample. This CDR3 is CASSRRQGSTGELFF. The CDR3 DNA is TGTGCCAGCAGCAGAAGACAGGGTAGCACCGGGGAGCTGTTTTTT. The chain is built from TRBV7-8 and TRBJ2-2; the match to TRBD1 covers 7 bases. The CDR3 covers 15 residues. The V and J ends lost 5 bases and 4 bases, in that order; junction bases with no gene match: 7. Germline V gives CDR1 SGHVS, CDR2 FQNEAQ. Combining the CDR3 with reference TRBV7-8 and TRBJ2-2 gives the whole variable domain GAGVSQSPRYKVAKRGQDVALRCDPISGHVSLFWYQQALGQGPEFLTYFQNEAQLDKSGLPSDRFFAERPEGSVSTLKIQRTQQEDSAVYLCASSRRQGSTGELFFGEGSRLTVL.

V gene TRBV30 combines with J gene TRBJ1-2; D unclear. Trimming shortened V by 0 bases and J by 14 bases, and 19 bases separated the two germline ends. Germline loops: CDR1 GTSNPN, CDR2 SVGIG (reference sequence). The CDR3 is 13 amino acids. The CDR3 DNA reads as TGTGCCTGGAGTGTCGCCAGTCTCCAGTTCGAAACCTTC. Protein product: CAWSVASLQFETF.

Worth noting for this clone: This sample includes further DNA sequences coding for the same CDR3. The J gene is TRBJ1-1, the V gene TRBV27; 7 bases line up with TRBD1. V gave up 3 bases and J gave up 0 bases; unmatched junction bases: 7. The germline gives CDR1 MNHEY, CDR2 SMNVEV (reference sequence). The CDR3 extends over 16 amino acids. In DNA form, the CDR3 reads TGTGCCAGCAGTTTGCGAAGACAGGGCATGAACACTGAAGCTTTCTTT. Its protein product is CASSLRRQGMNTEAFF.

This clone is a singleton in its sample. The rearrangement uses TRBV5-6 and TRBJ2-7; 14 bases match TRBD2. The trim removed 4 bases at V and 5 bases at J, leaving 5 bases unmatched. This CDR3 comprises 15 residues. Germline CDR1 and CDR2: SGHDT and YYEEEE. For the CDR3, the DNA is TGTGCCAGCAGCACCGGGACTAGCGGGGGCGACGAGCAGTACTTC. Translated: CASSTGTSGGDEQYF. Using reference TRBV5-6 and TRBJ2-7 for the parts outside the CDR3, the full variable domain is DAGVTQSPTHLIKTRGQQVTLRCSPKSGHDTVSWYQQALGQGPQFIFQYYEEEERQRGNFPDRFSGHQFPNYSSELNVNALLLGDSALYLCASSTGTSGGDEQYFGPGTRLTVT.

V is TRBV5-6 and J is TRBJ2-1; D gene unclear. With 0 bases removed from V and 4 bases from J, the gap between germline ends came to 5 bases. CDR3 length: 13 residues. The germline V gene encodes CDR1 SGHDT and CDR2 YYEEEE. CDR3 protein: CASSLGEYNEQFF. Written as DNA, the CDR3 is TGTGCCAGCAGCTTGGGAGAGTACAATGAGCAGTTCTTC.

This chain connects TRBV9 to TRBJ1-1; possibly TRBD1 for D (5 bases). The germline V gene has CDR1 SGDLS and CDR2 YYNGEE. CDR3 size: 15 residues. Between the trimmed V and J ends, which lost 4 bases and 0 bases, there was a span of 13 bases. The CDR3 DNA is TGTGCCAGCAGCCCATGGGGGGTGTTGAACACTGAAGCTTTCTTT. Residues: CASSPWGVLNTEAFF.

The gene calls are TRBV2 and TRBJ1-2; a weak D match, TRBD1 (5 bases). The ends were cut back, 5 bases at V and 7 bases at J, with 26 bases in the middle. The CDR3 has 17 amino acids. Germline V gene sequence: CDR1 SNHLY, CDR2 FYNNEI. The CDR3: CASSLTAGPGKESGYTF. The CDR3 region has the DNA TGTGCCAGCAGTCTGACAGCGGGACCTGGGAAGGAGAGTGGCTACACCTTC.

This rearrangement joins TRBV14 to TRBJ2-7; TRBD2 agrees at 7 bases. CDR1 is SGHDN and CDR2 is FVKESK in the germline V gene. The CDR3 runs 15 residues. Germline trimming cut 0 bases from V and 5 bases from J; bases unmatched to any gene: 7. CDR3 sequence reads: CASSQEGGEDHEQYF. CDR3 DNA sequence: TGTGCCAGCAGCCAAGAGGGAGGGGAAGACCACGAGCAGTACTTC.

The chain uses TRBV27 and TRBJ2-1; the match to TRBD2 covers 12 bases. CDR1 is MNHEY and CDR2 is SMNVEV in the germline V gene (reference sequence). The CDR3 contains 16 residues. V lost 2 bases, J lost 13 bases, and 12 bases stayed unmatched. The CDR3, as DNA: TGTGCCAGCAGTTTAATCGTTGGGACTAGCGGGTCCCTTCAGTTCTTC. The encoded protein is CASSLIVGTSGSLQFF.

The J gene is TRBJ1-3, the V gene TRBV9; TRBD1 might be the D (6 bases). Trimming removed 3 bases at V and 1 base at J, with 11 bases between. Germline values: CDR1 SGDLS, CDR2 YYNGEE. CDR3 length: 15 residues. CDR3 protein: CASSGDTPSGNTIYF. The CDR3 DNA reads TGTGCCAGCAGCGGGGACACACCATCTGGAAACACCATATATTTT.

J is TRBJ2-1 and V is TRBV7-6; 7 bases are shared with TRBD2. Germline CDR1 and CDR2: SGHVS and FNYEAQ. The CDR3 length is 15 residues. The V and J ends lost 8 bases and 2 bases, in that order; junction bases with no gene match: 9. CDR3: CASWSGANPYNEQFF. The CDR3 nucleotides are TGTGCCAGCTGGAGCGGGGCCAACCCCTACAATGAGCAGTTCTTC.

The genes are TRBV5-6 and TRBJ2-5; possibly TRBD1 for D (6 bases). V was trimmed by 4 bases and J by 5 bases, leaving 12 bases between them. Germline-derived CDR1 and CDR2 are SGHDT and YYEEEE. CDR3 size: 13 residues. The CDR3 DNA sequence: TGTGCCAGCAGCCCACAGGGATTGGAGACCCAGTACTTC. Translating gives CASSPQGLETQYF.

The chain recombines TRBV19 with TRBJ2-7; D perhaps matches TRBD2 (6 bases). The CDR3 has 14 amino acids. Trimming shortened V by 3 bases and J by 4 bases, and 13 bases separated the two germline ends. CDR1 LNHDA and CDR2 SQIVND come from the germline V gene (reference sequence). The CDR3 here is CASSIGGGIYEQYF. The CDR3 DNA sequence: TGTGCCAGTAGTATCGGGGGAGGTATTTACGAGCAGTACTTC.

This chain connects TRBV30 to TRBJ1-6; 8 nucleotides match TRBD1. V shed 4 bases, J shed 9 bases, and the junction held 11 bases outside the gene matches. CDR3 size: 15 residues. Germline V gene lookup returns CDR1 GTSNPN and CDR2 SVGIG (reference sequence). As DNA, the CDR3 is TGTGCCTGGACAACCCTTACAGGGGGAGGTTCACCCCTCCACTTT. This gives the protein CAWTTLTGGGSPLHF.

V gene TRBV7-2 combines with J gene TRBJ2-7, with a possible D match to TRBD2 (6 bases). The CDR3 is 17 amino acids. Trimming pared 4 bases from V and 2 bases from J, leaving 21 bases between. Germline V gene data show CDR1 as SGHTA and CDR2 as FQGNSA. The CDR3 reads CASSSAFSGTGAYEQYF. The CDR3 coding sequence is TGTGCCAGCAGCTCCGCCTTCTCCGGGACGGGAGCCTACGAGCAGTACTTC.